This is a list of T cell receptor beta chains from one sample in a study of cytomegalovirus exposure and HLA in healthy donors. Only in-frame clones appear in the TCRdb table, and some are missing; sequencing was by immunoSEQ multiplex PCR. This sample has approximately 82,000 clones, with approximately 95% found just once. The sample was PBMCs. These receptors were collected from a woman aged 18-29 years in good health and CMV-seronegative. CDR3s include the opening cysteine and the closing phenylalanine or tryptophan. Each record gives: J gene, clone size, D gene, V gene, CDR3 DNA, CDR3 protein. The D gene is left open where the match is weak. A clone size is listed for some rows: how often the clone was seen (once, few, many), or a class if it is expanded.

J: TRBJ2-3
size: NA
D: NA
V: TRBV9
DNA: TGTGCCAGCAGCCCTCAGACAGTTCTGGATACGCAGTATTTT
CDR3: CASSPQTVLDTQYF

J: TRBJ2-3
size: NA
D: NA
V: TRBV7-7
DNA: TGTGCCAGCAGCTTAGGTCAGGCAGATACGCAGTATTTT
CDR3: CASSLGQADTQYF

J: TRBJ2-1
size: few
D: NA
V: TRBV5-1
DNA: TGCGCCAGCAGCTTGTCAGGGGATCAGAAGCAGTTCTTC
CDR3: CASSLSGDQKQFF

J: TRBJ2-7
size: NA
D: NA
V: TRBV19
DNA: TGTGCCAGTAGTAAGGACCGGGGGGCTACCTACGAGCAGTACTTC
CDR3: CASSKDRGATYEQYF

J: TRBJ2-3
size: NA
D: TRBD2
V: TRBV13
DNA: TGTGCCAGCAGCTTAGGCCTAAAGGCTAGCGGGCCCAGCACAGATACGCAGTATTTT
CDR3: CASSLGLKASGPSTDTQYF

J: TRBJ1-1
size: NA
D: TRBD1
V: TRBV19
DNA: TGTGCCAGTAGTCGACAGGGGTTACACACTGAAGCTTTCTTT
CDR3: CASSRQGLHTEAFF

J: TRBJ2-7
size: NA
D: TRBD1
V: TRBV4-3
DNA: TGCGCCAGCAGCCGGACAGGGCCCTACGAGCAGTACTTC
CDR3: CASSRTGPYEQYF

J: TRBJ1-4
size: NA
D: TRBD1
V: TRBV29-1
DNA: TGCAGCGTTAAGACAGGGTCGAATGAAAAACTGTTTTTT
CDR3: CSVKTGSNEKLFF

J: TRBJ2-3
size: NA
D: NA
V: TRBV10-3
DNA: TGTGCCATCAGTCGGACTGAAGATACGCAGTATTTT
CDR3: CAISRTEDTQYF

J: TRBJ1-2
size: once
D: TRBD1
V: TRBV6-5
DNA: TGTGCCAGCAGTTACCTGAAGGGACAGGGGCCCTATGGCTACACCTTC
CDR3: CASSYLKGQGPYGYTF

J: TRBJ1-2
size: NA
D: NA
V: TRBV7-9
DNA: TGTGCCAGCAGCTTAGACGGCGAGGCTAACTATGGCTACACCTTC
CDR3: CASSLDGEANYGYTF

J: TRBJ2-7
size: NA
D: NA
V: TRBV27
DNA: TGTGCCAGCAGCAGAACACCGGGCTACGAGCAGTACTTC
CDR3: CASSRTPGYEQYF

J: TRBJ2-7
size: NA
D: TRBD1
V: TRBV4-3
DNA: TGCGCCAGCAGCCACTCCGGGACAGGGGAGACCTACGAGCAGTACTTC
CDR3: CASSHSGTGETYEQYF

J: TRBJ1-5
size: NA
D: TRBD1
V: TRBV6-1
DNA: TGTGCCAGCAGTGGCGGACAGGGAGAGCAGCCCCAGCATTTT
CDR3: CASSGGQGEQPQHF

J: TRBJ2-5
size: once
D: NA
V: TRBV5-1
DNA: TGCGCCAGCAGCTTAAAAACAGGGAATTGGGAGACCCAGTACTTC
CDR3: CASSLKTGNWETQYF

J: TRBJ2-7
size: NA
D: TRBD2
V: TRBV27
DNA: TGTGCCAGCAGTAGGGGGACTAGTCGAACTACCTACGAGCAGTACTTC
CDR3: CASSRGTSRTTYEQYF

J: TRBJ2-7
size: NA
D: NA
V: TRBV18
DNA: TGTGCCAGCTCACCACCGTTTGGCAAGAACTACGAGCAGTACTTC
CDR3: CASSPPFGKNYEQYF

J: TRBJ2-7
size: NA
D: TRBD1
V: TRBV30
DNA: TGTGCCTGGAGTCATTTGGGACAGTCCTACGAGCAGTACTTC
CDR3: CAWSHLGQSYEQYF

J: TRBJ2-1
size: NA
D: NA
V: TRBV7-9
DNA: TGTGCCAGCAGCTTACGGGGAAACATCTACAATGAGCAGTTCTTC
CDR3: CASSLRGNIYNEQFF

J: TRBJ1-4
size: NA
D: TRBD1
V: TRBV4-3
DNA: TGCGCCAGCAGCCAAGAACAGGGGTTTGGTAATGAAAAACTGTTTTTT
CDR3: CASSQEQGFGNEKLFF

J: TRBJ1-4
size: NA
D: TRBD1
V: TRBV9
DNA: TGTGCCAGCAGCACCACGACAGGGGTTGTTGAAAAACTGTTTTTT
CDR3: CASSTTTGVVEKLFF

J: TRBJ2-7
size: NA
D: NA
V: TRBV11-2
DNA: TGTGCCAGCAGCTTAAAAGTCGATGCCAGCTCCTACGAGCAGTACTTC
CDR3: CASSLKVDASSYEQYF

J: TRBJ2-7
size: NA
D: TRBD2
V: TRBV5-4
DNA: TGTGCCAGCAGCCCTACCTCGGGAGGGAACTACGAGCAGTACTTC
CDR3: CASSPTSGGNYEQYF

J: TRBJ1-2
size: NA
D: TRBD1
V: TRBV9
DNA: TGTGCCAGCAGCGACGACAGGGTGGACTATGGCTACACCTTC
CDR3: CASSDDRVDYGYTF

J: TRBJ2-4
size: NA
D: TRBD1
V: TRBV7-8
DNA: TGTGCCAGCAGCCCAGGGGGATTAGCCAAAAACATTCAGTACTTC
CDR3: CASSPGGLAKNIQYF

J: TRBJ1-1
size: NA
D: NA
V: TRBV2
DNA: TGTGCCAGCGGGGGCTCGTCCTACACTGAAGCTTTCTTT
CDR3: CASGGSSYTEAFF

J: TRBJ2-7
size: once
D: NA
V: TRBV11-2
DNA: TGTGCCAGCAGCCCCCTCGGGCGGGGGCTCAGCTCCTACGAGCAGTACTTC
CDR3: CASSPLGRGLSSYEQYF

J: TRBJ2-7
size: NA
D: NA
V: TRBV5-1
DNA: TGCGCCAGCAGCTTGGCATCGACAGGGACTAGAAACGAGCAGTACTTC
CDR3: CASSLASTGTRNEQYF

J: TRBJ2-5
size: NA
D: TRBD2
V: TRBV9
DNA: TGTGCCAGCAGCGTAGAGGGCGGGAGGTCCGGGGAGACCCAGTACTTC
CDR3: CASSVEGGRSGETQYF

J: TRBJ2-5
size: NA
D: NA
V: TRBV10-2
DNA: TGCGCCACCGCCGACCAGGGGCCGGAGACCCAGTACTTC
CDR3: CATADQGPETQYF

J: TRBJ2-6
size: NA
D: NA
V: TRBV12-5
DNA: TGTGCTAGTGGTTTGGTGACAGGCCCTGAGGCTGGGGCCAACGTCCTGACTTTC
CDR3: CASGLVTGPEAGANVLTF

J: TRBJ2-7
size: NA
D: TRBD2
V: TRBV2
DNA: TGTGCCAGCAGTCAGACTAGCGGAGCCGCCTACGAGCAGTACTTC
CDR3: CASSQTSGAAYEQYF

J: TRBJ2-4
size: NA
D: NA
V: TRBV11-3
DNA: TGTGCCAGCAGCTTAGGGCCCCAAGACATTCAGTACTTC
CDR3: CASSLGPQDIQYF

J: TRBJ2-2
size: NA
D: NA
V: TRBV6-5
DNA: TGTGCCAGCAGTTATGAGAGCGGGAACACCGGGGAGCTGTTTTTT
CDR3: CASSYESGNTGELFF

J: TRBJ1-5
size: NA
D: TRBD1
V: TRBV6-1
DNA: TGTGCCAGCAGTGAAGCCGGGACAGGGGGCAAGCCCCAGCATTTT
CDR3: CASSEAGTGGKPQHF

J: TRBJ2-7
size: few
D: TRBD2
V: TRBV18
DNA: TGTGCCAGCTCACCACCGAATCGGGAGGGCCCTTACGAGCAGTACTTC
CDR3: CASSPPNREGPYEQYF

J: TRBJ2-3
size: NA
D: TRBD1
V: TRBV7-6
DNA: TGTGCCAGCAGCGAACGGACAGGGCGGACAGATACGCAGTATTTT
CDR3: CASSERTGRTDTQYF

J: TRBJ1-4
size: NA
D: NA
V: TRBV28
DNA: TGTGCCAGCAGTCCTGGACAGAAGGAAAAACTGTTTTTT
CDR3: CASSPGQKEKLFF

J: TRBJ2-5
size: NA
D: TRBD2
V: TRBV11-2
DNA: TGTGCCAGCAGCTTAGCGGCGGGGGGCGGAGAGACCCAGTACTTC
CDR3: CASSLAAGGGETQYF

J: TRBJ2-4
size: NA
D: TRBD2
V: TRBV5-6
DNA: TGTGCCAGCAGCTTGGGGACTAGCGGGGCAGCCAAAAACATTCAGTACTTC
CDR3: CASSLGTSGAAKNIQYF

J: TRBJ2-7
size: once
D: TRBD2
V: TRBV2
DNA: TGTGCCAGCAGTGAATCGATTAGCGGGAGGGACGAGCAGTACTTC
CDR3: CASSESISGRDEQYF